This T cell receptor (beta chain) is drawn from a study of PD-1 blockade in classical Hodgkin lymphoma. Sequencing was performed with immunoSEQ multiplex PCR; in TCRdb, only in-frame clones are kept and a portion is missing. The sample consists of 40,000 to 45,000 clones, around 75% of them appearing once. Study-level findings and limits: By cycle point C4D1, TCR diversity had risen significantly in CD4+ cells (but not CD8+ cells).

Every patient relapsed after autologous stem cell transplantation, and brentuximab vedotin exposure varied. Trimming removed 4 bases from V and 7 bases from J, with 10 bases in between. CDR1 is MNHEY, CDR2 SMNVEV, per germline (reference sequence). The CDR3 sequence is 12 residues long. In regard to this clone: Its target is not known.

The input for sequencing was peripheral blood mononuclear cells (PBMCs), taken at baseline. The chain uses TRBV27 and TRBJ1-2; TRBD1 might be the D (5 bases). The source is a human donor with classical Hodgkin lymphoma. The CDR3 region has the DNA TGTGCCAGCAGTTCCCGGGGGTTTGGCTACACCTTC. Its translation: CASSSRGFGYTF.